The 27 T cell receptor beta chains in this list originate from one sample, sequenced in a study of T cells in localized non-small cell lung cancer. Method: immunoSEQ multiplex PCR; TCRdb's copy keeps in-frame clones and lacks some. The top ten clones hold over 1.5% of a sample with some 140,000 clones, 89% of them seen once. The material sequenced was peripheral blood, taken before any cancer treatment. These TCRs come from a female donor at least 60 years old with stage I lung adenocarcinoma.

V gene TRBV7-3 combines with J gene TRBJ2-2; 12 positions agree with TRBD2. The V segment lost 1 base and the J segment 5 bases; nucleotides outside the gene matches: 8. Germline V lookup: CDR1 SGHTA, CDR2 FQGTGA. This CDR3 has 18 residues. The CDR3 DNA is TGTGCCAGCAGCTTAAGGGCTAGCGGGAGGGCCGGAACCGGGGAGCTGTTTTTT. Translated, it gives CASSLRASGRAGTGELFF.

V and J are TRBV19 and TRBJ1-2; tentative D call: TRBD1 (5 bases). The ends were cut back, 5 bases at V and 4 bases at J, with 8 bases in the middle. This CDR3 is 12 amino acids long. CDR1 and CDR2 from the germline V gene are LNHDA and SQIVND (reference sequence). The CDR3 DNA reads as TGTGCCAGTAGTGTGGGGGGCTATGGCTACACCTTC. Translation gives CASSVGGYGYTF.

The V gene is TRBV19, the J gene TRBJ2-1; the match to TRBD2 covers 12 bases. Germline V gene sequence: CDR1 LNHDA, CDR2 SQIVND (reference sequence). This CDR3 comprises 18 residues. The V and J ends lost 0 bases and 8 bases, in that order; junction bases with no gene match: 11. CDR3 bases: TGTGCCAGTAGTATAGAACTCCCCCTAGCGGGAGGGCTCCATGAGCAGTTCTTC. This encodes CASSIELPLAGGLHEQFF. Full variable domain (outside the CDR3, taken from reference TRBV19 and TRBJ2-1): DGGITQSPKYLFRKEGQNVTLSCEQNLNHDAMYWYRQDPGQGLRLIYYSQIVNDFQKGDIAEGYSVSREKKESFPLTVTSAQKNPTAFYLCASSIELPLAGGLHEQFFGPGTRLTVL.

The chain couples TRBV9 to TRBJ2-5, with D perhaps matching TRBD1 (6 bases). CDR3 length equals 17 residues. Germline CDR1 reads SGDLS; CDR2 reads YYNGEE. Trimming removed 0 bases from V and 2 bases from J, with 17 bases in between. CDR3 sequence (DNA): TGTGCCAGCAGCGTAGCCCCCCCGGGCAGGGGACAAGAGACCCAGTACTTC. This sequence encodes CASSVAPPGRGQETQYF.

This clone occurred a few times. The chain joins TRBV4-2 to TRBJ2-5; 12 bases match TRBD2. This CDR3 has 17 amino acids. V shed 0 bases and J 5 bases; nucleotides not matched to a gene: 7. The germline V gene has CDR1 LGHNA and CDR2 YNFKEQ. The CDR3 reads CASSQDWTSGAKETQYF. The CDR3 region has the DNA TGTGCCAGCAGCCAAGACTGGACTAGCGGGGCCAAGGAGACCCAGTACTTC.

The V call is TRBV13, the J call TRBJ2-3; 10 bases line up with TRBD2. The ends lost 5 bases at V and 4 bases at J; junction bases unmatched: 9. Germline CDR1 reads PRHDT; CDR2 reads FYEKMQ (reference sequence). CDR3 length: 16 amino acids. For the CDR3, the DNA is TGTGCCAGCAGCCGCCGCGCTAGCGGGAGTGCAGATACGCAGTATTTT. Translating gives CASSRRASGSADTQYF.

This clone was seen a single time. This sequence joins TRBV11-1 and TRBJ2-1; TRBD2 aligns across 8 bases. This CDR3 comprises 16 residues. J was trimmed by 9 bases and V by 2 bases; bases with no gene match: 12. Germline V gene lookup returns CDR1 SGHAT and CDR2 FQDESV (reference sequence). CDR3 in amino acids: CASSLMGVTSEGEQFF. The CDR3 DNA reads TGTGCCAGCAGCTTAATGGGGGTGACTAGCGAAGGTGAGCAGTTCTTC.

This chain uses TRBV30 with TRBJ1-6; 10 bases fit TRBD1. Trimming cost V 2 bases and J 10 bases; bases outside gene matches: 11. CDR1 and CDR2 from the germline V gene are GTSNPN and SVGIG (reference sequence). This CDR3 spans 16 amino acids. The CDR3 loop is CAWSRPGTGDLSPLHF. Here the CDR3 DNA reads TGTGCCTGGAGTCGACCTGGGACAGGGGATCTGTCACCCCTCCACTTT.

V and J are TRBV9 and TRBJ2-5; TRBD2 matches at 10 bases. V dropped 3 bases and J dropped 7; count of bases not matched to a gene: 3. Germline-derived CDR1 and CDR2 are SGDLS and YYNGEE. The CDR3 contains 13 residues. CDR3 protein: CASSGVAGGTQYF. CDR3 nucleotide sequence: TGTGCCAGCAGCGGGGTAGCGGGAGGGACCCAGTACTTC.

V usage is TRBV5-4 and J usage is TRBJ2-2; a possible D gene is TRBD1 (5 bases). CDR1 and CDR2 (germline): SGHNT, YYREEE (reference sequence). Deletions cut 2 bases from V and 0 bases from J, with 8 bases between. This CDR3 has 15 amino acids. CDR3 bases: TGTGCCAGCAGCTTCCAGGGATCGAACACCGGGGAGCTGTTTTTT. Protein sequence: CASSFQGSNTGELFF.

The rearrangement links TRBV5-4 to TRBJ2-5; D perhaps matches TRBD1 (6 bases). The V and J ends lost 2 bases and 5 bases respectively, with 13 bases between them. The CDR3 spans 14 residues. Germline-derived CDR1 and CDR2 are SGHNT and YYREEE (reference sequence). CDR3 DNA: TGTGCCAGCAGCTTAACAACAGGGAGCGAGACCCAGTACTTC. Translated: CASSLTTGSETQYF.

The gene calls are TRBV19 and TRBJ2-2; D remains ambiguous. CDR1 and CDR2 (germline): LNHDA, SQIVND (reference sequence). V lost 5 bases to trimming and J lost 4 bases, with 8 bases between them. There are 13 residues in the CDR3. Here the CDR3 reads CASSRGGTGELFF. The CDR3 DNA reads as TGTGCCAGTAGTCGCGGTGGCACCGGGGAGCTGTTTTTT.

This sequence joins TRBV4-1 and TRBJ1-1; D unresolved. Germline CDR1 is MGHRA and CDR2 is YSYEKL. The V gene lost 0 bases and the J gene lost 11 bases, with 25 bases spanning the gap. This CDR3 has 17 residues. The CDR3 region is CASSQDGLEGGTPGAFF. In DNA, the CDR3 is TGCGCCAGCAGCCAAGATGGGCTAGAGGGAGGTACCCCGGGGGCTTTCTTT.

V usage is TRBV5-1 and J usage is TRBJ2-2, with unresolved D. The CDR3 runs to 14 residues. The V end lost 0 bases, the J end lost 4 bases, and 7 bases lay between the germline ends. Germline CDR1 and CDR2: SGHRS and YFSETQ. This CDR3 is CASSLGWVTGELFF. As DNA, the CDR3 is TGCGCCAGCAGCTTGGGGTGGGTCACCGGGGAGCTGTTTTTT.

This rearrangement joins TRBV2 to TRBJ1-4; D remains ambiguous. The germline CDR1 and CDR2 sequences are SNHLY and FYNNEI. The CDR3 extends over 13 amino acids. V gave up 7 bases and J gave up 2 bases, with 8 bases separating them. Here the CDR3 reads CASTSGTNEKLFF. The DNA for the CDR3 is TGTGCCAGCACCAGCGGGACTAATGAAAAACTGTTTTTT. Full variable domain (rest looked up from reference TRBV2 and TRBJ1-4): EPEVTQTPSHQVTQMGQEVILRCVPISNHLYFYWYRQILGQKVEFLVSFYNNEISEKSEIFDDQFSVERPDGSNFTLKIRSTKLEDSAMYFCASTSGTNEKLFFGSGTQLSVL.

The genes are TRBV9 and TRBJ2-5; 8 bases align to TRBD2. The CDR3 is 16 amino acids. CDR1 and CDR2 (germline): SGDLS, YYNGEE. The trim removed 4 bases at V and 3 bases at J, leaving 11 bases unmatched. The CDR3 region has the DNA TGTGCCAGCAGCTCACAGCGGGAGCGGGGAAAAGAGACCCAGTACTTC. Translating gives CASSSQRERGKETQYF. Complete variable domain (other parts from reference TRBV9 and TRBJ2-5): DSGVTQTPKHLITATGQRVTLRCSPRSGDLSVYWYQQSLDQGLQFLIQYYNGEERAKGNILERFSAQQFPDLHSELNLSSLELGDSALYFCASSSQRERGKETQYFGPGTRLLVL.

The V call is TRBV30, the J call TRBJ1-4; 7 bases match TRBD1. The CDR3 length is 18 residues. The germline V gene encodes CDR1 GTSNPN and CDR2 SVGIG (reference sequence). V lost 2 bases and J lost 4; bases outside the gene matches: 16. This CDR3 reads CAWSQPIGGTENNEKLFF. In DNA form, the CDR3 reads TGTGCCTGGAGTCAACCCATAGGAGGGACAGAAAATAATGAAAAACTGTTTTTT.

This clone has just one count. The chain couples TRBV19 to TRBJ1-3, with 9 bases matching TRBD1. Germline V lookup: CDR1 LNHDA, CDR2 SQIVND (reference sequence). V was clipped by 9 bases and J by 0 bases; unmatched bases: 3. The CDR3 has 14 residues. The DNA for the CDR3 is TGTGCCAGCGGACAGGGGAGCTCTGGAAACACCATATATTTT. This sequence encodes CASGQGSSGNTIYF.

The chain is built from TRBV7-3 and TRBJ2-1, with a weak D call TRBD2 (6 bases). The length of the CDR3 is 16 residues. V was trimmed by 5 bases and J by 5 bases, leaving 19 bases between them. Germline CDR1 is SGHTA and CDR2 is FQGTGA. Here the CDR3 DNA reads TGTGCCAGCAGCCACCTAGCGTTAGACTTTCACAATGAGCAGTTCTTC. Its protein is CASSHLALDFHNEQFF.

The J gene is TRBJ1-5, the V gene TRBV6-1, with TRBD1 matching over 7 bases. Trimming took 3 bases from V and 0 from J; bases not matched to a gene: 2. The CDR3 consists of 15 residues. From germline, CDR1 is MNHNS and CDR2 SASEGT. As DNA, the CDR3 is TGTGCCAGCAGTGACAGGGGGAATAGCAATCAGCCCCAGCATTTT. Amino acid sequence: CASSDRGNSNQPQHF.

V gene TRBV6-5 combines with J gene TRBJ2-1, with TRBD1 as a possible D gene (6 bases). CDR1 and CDR2 from the germline V gene are MNHEY and SVGAGI. Trimming removed 7 bases at V and 7 bases at J, with 17 bases between. The CDR3 is 14 amino acids. The chain's CDR3 is CASIDQGRRNEQFF. The CDR3 bases are TGTGCCAGCATCGACCAGGGGCGCAGGAATGAGCAGTTCTTC.

The chain recombines TRBV11-2 with TRBJ2-3; TRBD1 matches 8 bases. This CDR3 region has 15 residues. Trimming cost V 1 base and J 1 base; bases outside gene matches: 1. Per the germline V gene, CDR1 is SGHAT and CDR2 is FQNNGV. In DNA form, the CDR3 reads TGTGCCAGCAGCTTAGTACAGGGGGGCACAGATACGCAGTATTTT. As protein: CASSLVQGGTDTQYF.

This chain connects TRBV28 to TRBJ2-1; 8 bases agree with TRBD1. The CDR3 extends over 15 amino acids. J was trimmed by 7 bases and V by 6 bases; bases with no gene match: 11. Germline V CDR1 and CDR2: MDHEN, SYDVKM. In DNA form, the CDR3 reads TGTGCCAGCAGGACACAGGGGGGCTTGGGAAATGAGCAGTTCTTC. This codes for CASRTQGGLGNEQFF.

This sequence joins TRBV9 and TRBJ2-3; D uncertain. Germline CDR1 SGDLS, CDR2 YYNGEE. Trimming cost V 3 bases and J 6 bases, with 5 bases left between them. The CDR3 has 11 residues. The CDR3 loop is CASSGVDTQYF. The CDR3 bases are TGTGCCAGCAGCGGAGTGGATACGCAGTATTTT.

The J gene is TRBJ2-1, the V gene TRBV19; D is unresolved. CDR1 is LNHDA, CDR2 SQIVND, per germline (reference sequence). The V end was cut by 3 bases, the J end by 4 bases, with 1 base between. The CDR3 has 11 amino acids. The CDR3 DNA sequence: TGTGCCAGTAGTATTTACAATGAGCAGTTCTTC. Translating gives CASSIYNEQFF.

The genes are TRBV5-1 and TRBJ2-2, with a possible D match to TRBD2 (6 bases). This CDR3 region has 14 residues. V was trimmed by 4 bases and J by 0 bases, leaving 7 bases between them. The germline CDR1 and CDR2 sequences are SGHRS and YFSETQ. CDR3 nucleotide sequence: TGCGCCAGCAGCCGGGAGACGAACACCGGGGAGCTGTTTTTT. This sequence encodes CASSRETNTGELFF.

CDR3 nucleotide sequence: TGTGCCAGCAGTTCTCTCGAAGAGACCCAGTACTTC. Translating it yields CASSSLEETQYF. The chain joins TRBV27 to TRBJ2-5; D ambiguous. The CDR3 consists of 12 residues. CDR1 and CDR2 from the germline V gene are MNHEY and SMNVEV (reference sequence). The germline V and J ends were trimmed by 4 bases and 3 bases, with 6 bases remaining between them.